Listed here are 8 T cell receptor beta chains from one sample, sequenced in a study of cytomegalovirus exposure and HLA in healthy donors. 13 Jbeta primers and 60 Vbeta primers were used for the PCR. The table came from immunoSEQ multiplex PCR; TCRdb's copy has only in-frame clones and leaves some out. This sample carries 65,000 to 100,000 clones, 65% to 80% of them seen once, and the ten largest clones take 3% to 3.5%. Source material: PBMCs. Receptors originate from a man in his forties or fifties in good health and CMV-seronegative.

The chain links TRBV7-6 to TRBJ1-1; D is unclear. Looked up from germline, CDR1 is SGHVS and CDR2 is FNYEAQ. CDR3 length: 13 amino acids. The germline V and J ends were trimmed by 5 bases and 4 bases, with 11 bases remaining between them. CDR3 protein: CASSRGLGTEAFF. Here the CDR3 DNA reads TGTGCCAGCAGCCGAGGACTTGGCACTGAAGCTTTCTTT.

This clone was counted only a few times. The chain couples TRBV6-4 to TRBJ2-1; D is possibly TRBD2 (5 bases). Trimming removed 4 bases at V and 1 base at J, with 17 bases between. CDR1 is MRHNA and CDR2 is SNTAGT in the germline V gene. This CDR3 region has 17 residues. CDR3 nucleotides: TGTGCCAGCAGTGCTACCGAGCGGTTATATTCCTACAATGAGCAGTTCTTC. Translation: CASSATERLYSYNEQFF.

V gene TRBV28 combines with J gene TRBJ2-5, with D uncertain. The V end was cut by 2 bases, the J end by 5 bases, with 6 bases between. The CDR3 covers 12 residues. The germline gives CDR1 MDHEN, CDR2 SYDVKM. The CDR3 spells CASSLNSETQYF. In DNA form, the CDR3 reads TGTGCCAGCAGTTTAAATAGCGAGACCCAGTACTTC.

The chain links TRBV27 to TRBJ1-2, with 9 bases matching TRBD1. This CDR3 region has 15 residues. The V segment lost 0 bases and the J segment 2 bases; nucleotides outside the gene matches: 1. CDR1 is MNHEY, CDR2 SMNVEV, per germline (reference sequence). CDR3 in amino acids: CASSLSGTGNYGYTF. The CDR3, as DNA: TGTGCCAGCAGTTTATCCGGGACAGGGAACTATGGCTACACCTTC.

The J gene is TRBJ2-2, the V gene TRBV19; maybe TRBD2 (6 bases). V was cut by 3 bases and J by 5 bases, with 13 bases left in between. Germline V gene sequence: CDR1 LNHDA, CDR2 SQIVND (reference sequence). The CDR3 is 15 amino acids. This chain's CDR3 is CASSMYSSGTGELFF. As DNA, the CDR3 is TGTGCCAGTAGTATGTACTCAAGCGGGACCGGGGAGCTGTTTTTT.

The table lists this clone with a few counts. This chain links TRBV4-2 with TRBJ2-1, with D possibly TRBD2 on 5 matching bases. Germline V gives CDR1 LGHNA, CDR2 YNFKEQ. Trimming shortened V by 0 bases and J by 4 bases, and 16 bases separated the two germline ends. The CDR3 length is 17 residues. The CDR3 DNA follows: TGTGCCAGCAGCCAAGAGGAAGGAGCGGATCCGTACAATGAGCAGTTCTTC. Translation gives CASSQEEGADPYNEQFF.

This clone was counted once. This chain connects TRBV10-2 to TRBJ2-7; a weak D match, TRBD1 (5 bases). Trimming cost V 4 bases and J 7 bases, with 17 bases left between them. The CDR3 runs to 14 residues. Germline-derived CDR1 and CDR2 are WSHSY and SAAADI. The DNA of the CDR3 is TGCGCCAGCAGTGGGTCGACCAGGGCTGGGGAGCAGTACTTC. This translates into CASSGSTRAGEQYF.

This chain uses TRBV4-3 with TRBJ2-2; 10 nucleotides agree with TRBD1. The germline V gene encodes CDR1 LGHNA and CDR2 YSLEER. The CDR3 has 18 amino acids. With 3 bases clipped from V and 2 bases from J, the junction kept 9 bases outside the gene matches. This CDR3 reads CASSHARQGALNTGELFF. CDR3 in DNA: TGCGCCAGCAGCCACGCACGACAGGGGGCACTCAACACCGGGGAGCTGTTTTTT.